One sample yielded the 31 T cell receptor beta chains listed below, sequenced in a study of cytomegalovirus exposure and HLA in healthy donors. PCR was performed using 60 Vbeta and 13 Jbeta primers. The repertoire was sequenced with immunoSEQ multiplex PCR; TCRdb's copy has only in-frame clones and lacks some. The data show roughly 120,000 clones, about 80% seen once. Specimen: PBMCs. The receptors stem from a man between 45 and 60 years old in good health and CMV-seropositive.

J is TRBJ1-1 and V is TRBV10-2; 10 positions match TRBD1. Germline values: CDR1 WSHSY, CDR2 SAAADI. This CDR3 comprises 14 residues. The junction had 10 bases not matched to a gene; V was cut back by 4 bases and J by 11 bases. The CDR3 DNA sequence: TGCGCCAGCAGTGTAGGACAGGGGGATTTTAACGCTTTCTTT. Protein: CASSVGQGDFNAFF.

The chain has TRBV6-1 and TRBJ1-1; 7 bases match TRBD1. With V trimmed by 7 bases and J by 6 bases, 11 bases remained unmatched. Germline-derived CDR1 and CDR2 are MNHNS and SASEGT. This CDR3 spans 14 amino acids. CDR3: CASMITTGRAEAFF. The CDR3 DNA reads as TGTGCCAGCATGATAACGACAGGGCGCGCTGAAGCTTTCTTT.

This chain joins TRBV7-9 and TRBJ2-7; tentative D call: TRBD2 (5 bases). Germline lookup yields CDR1 SEHNR and CDR2 FQNEAQ (reference sequence). Trimming removed 4 bases at V and 4 bases at J, with 11 bases between. The CDR3 totals 13 residues. The CDR3 DNA sequence: TGTGCCAGCAGCTCTCACGAGGGTTACGAGCAGTACTTC. This encodes CASSSHEGYEQYF.

V gene TRBV7-8 combines with J gene TRBJ1-1; D is perhaps TRBD1 (6 bases). V was cut by 5 bases and J by 7 bases, with 20 bases left in between. The CDR3 runs 15 residues. In germline, CDR1 is SGHVS, CDR2 FQNEAQ. The DNA for the CDR3 is TGTGCCAGCAGCCAAACCCCAGGGGCTCTGGGTGAAGCTTTCTTT. Its protein product is CASSQTPGALGEAFF. Together with reference TRBV7-8 and TRBJ1-1, the CDR3 gives the full variable domain: GAGVSQSPRYKVAKRGQDVALRCDPISGHVSLFWYQQALGQGPEFLTYFQNEAQLDKSGLPSDRFFAERPEGSVSTLKIQRTQQEDSAVYLCASSQTPGALGEAFFGQGTRLTVV.

This CDR3 is CASSYSPTVNTEAFF. CDR3 coding DNA: TGTGCCAGCAGTTACTCACCAACGGTGAACACTGAAGCTTTCTTT. The chain uses TRBV6-5 and TRBJ1-1, with unresolved D. Trimming pared 0 bases from V and 0 bases from J, leaving 8 bases between. The CDR3 is made up of 15 amino acids. Germline CDR1 MNHEY, CDR2 SVGAGI.

This rearrangement joins TRBV5-8 to TRBJ1-2; tentatively, D is TRBD1 (5 bases). The ends were cut back, 4 bases at V and 5 bases at J, with 18 bases in the middle. The CDR3 consists of 15 residues. CDR1 is SGHTS, CDR2 YDEGEE, per germline. The CDR3 nucleotides are TGTGCCAGCAGCCTGGGGCAGATGCGGGGGTATGGCTACACCTTC. It yields the protein CASSLGQMRGYGYTF.

J is TRBJ1-2 and V is TRBV28; no definite D call. With 8 bases removed from V and 4 bases from J, the gap between germline ends came to 11 bases. Germline V gives CDR1 MDHEN, CDR2 SYDVKM. CDR3 length: 12 residues. The CDR3 nucleotides read TGTGCCAGCGATACTGATGGCTATGGCTACACCTTC. Protein: CASDTDGYGYTF.

The chain employs TRBV5-4 and TRBJ1-1; D not resolved. This CDR3 has 13 residues. The germline V gene has CDR1 SGHNT and CDR2 YYREEE (reference sequence). V dropped 5 bases and J dropped 1 base, with 9 bases sitting between them. CDR3: CASRGPWNTEAFF. CDR3 nucleotides: TGTGCCAGCAGGGGCCCATGGAACACTGAAGCTTTCTTT.

The chain joins TRBV5-6 to TRBJ1-5, with D maybe TRBD1 (5 bases). Germline V gene sequence: CDR1 SGHDT, CDR2 YYEEEE. The V end was cut by 3 bases, the J end by 7 bases, with 11 bases between. The CDR3 runs to 13 residues. The CDR3 is CASSSRGTQPQHF. CDR3 DNA: TGTGCCAGCAGCTCTCGGGGGACGCAGCCCCAGCATTTT.

The rearrangement links TRBV11-2 to TRBJ2-1; TRBD2 is a possible D gene (6 bases). The CDR3 sequence is 13 residues long. Germline V lookup: CDR1 SGHAT, CDR2 FQNNGV. V lost 4 bases, J lost 6 bases, and 10 bases lay in between. CDR3 sequence: CASSSGLFNEQFF. The CDR3 DNA sequence: TGTGCCAGCAGCTCGGGACTTTTCAATGAGCAGTTCTTC. The variable domain in full, with the rest retrieved from reference TRBV11-2 and TRBJ2-1, is EAGVAQSPRYKIIEKRQSVAFWCNPISGHATLYWYQQILGQGPKLLIQFQNNGVVDDSQLPKDRFSAERLKGVDSTLKIQPAKLEDSAVYLCASSSGLFNEQFFGPGTRLTVL.

V usage is TRBV7-9 and J usage is TRBJ1-1; a possible D gene is TRBD1 (5 bases). Germline loops: CDR1 SEHNR, CDR2 FQNEAQ (reference sequence). There are 14 residues in the CDR3. The V end was cut by 3 bases, the J end by 6 bases, with 14 bases between. The CDR3 sequence: CASSFGQGLAEAFF. In DNA form, the CDR3 reads TGTGCCAGCAGCTTTGGTCAGGGCCTGGCTGAAGCTTTCTTT.

CDR3 sequence: CASSLEYSNQPQHF. Written as DNA, the CDR3 is TGTGCCAGCAGCTTGGAGTATAGCAATCAGCCCCAGCATTTT. The chain employs TRBV11-2 and TRBJ1-5; D call uncertain. Trimming pared 3 bases from V and 0 bases from J, leaving 6 bases between. CDR3 length: 14 amino acids. CDR1 is SGHAT and CDR2 is FQNNGV in the germline V gene.

V gene TRBV5-4 combines with J gene TRBJ2-2; 10 nucleotides agree with TRBD1. The CDR3 has 16 amino acids. With 1 base clipped from V and 7 bases from J, the junction kept 7 bases outside the gene matches. Germline CDR1 reads SGHNT; CDR2 reads YYREEE (reference sequence). CDR3 sequence (DNA): TGTGCCAGCAGCTTGAGACAGGGGGCGGACGGCGGGGAGCTGTTTTTT. This gives the protein CASSLRQGADGGELFF.

J is TRBJ2-7 and V is TRBV27, with 7 bases that match TRBD2. The CDR3 is 12 residues long. Germline V gene sequence: CDR1 MNHEY, CDR2 SMNVEV (reference sequence). V dropped 3 bases and J dropped 7; count of bases not matched to a gene: 3. The CDR3 spells CASSLPAGEQYF. CDR3 DNA sequence: TGTGCCAGCAGTTTGCCAGCGGGGGAGCAGTACTTC.

The chain has TRBV10-1 and TRBJ1-1, with D unclear. Germline V gene lookup returns CDR1 WNHNN and CDR2 SYGVQD (reference sequence). The CDR3 sequence is 14 residues long. Between the trimmed V and J ends, which lost 0 bases and 6 bases, there was a span of 11 bases. In nucleotides, the CDR3 is TGCGCCAGCAGTGAGTCTGGCAGTCTCTCTGAAGCTTTCTTT. It yields the protein CASSESGSLSEAFF.

This clone was detected only a few times. The sample holds other DNA sequences that translate to the same CDR3. V usage is TRBV18 and J usage is TRBJ1-1; no reliable D call. The V end lost 3 bases, the J end lost 1 base, and 6 bases lay between the germline ends. Germline V CDR1 and CDR2: KGHSH, LQKENI. CDR3 length equals 13 residues. CDR3 loop: CASSPTANTEAFF. In DNA, the CDR3 is TGTGCCAGCTCACCCACAGCGAACACTGAAGCTTTCTTT.

In regard to this clone: The sample has other DNA sequences that encode this CDR3 too. The chain joins TRBV6-5 to TRBJ2-1; D possibly corresponds to TRBD2 (6 bases). The CDR3 sequence is 13 residues long. V lost 11 bases to trimming and J lost 0 bases, with 11 bases between them. Germline-derived CDR1 and CDR2 are MNHEY and SVGAGI. For the CDR3, the DNA is TGTGCCTCGCGGGGTAGCTCCTACAATGAGCAGTTCTTC. Translation gives CASRGSSYNEQFF.

The genes are TRBV29-1 and TRBJ1-1, with TRBD1 as a possible D gene (6 bases). V lost 4 bases to trimming and J lost 11 bases, with 20 bases between them. The CDR3 runs to 13 residues. Germline loops: CDR1 SQVTM, CDR2 ANQGSEA. In nucleotides, the CDR3 is TGCAGCGTTGCCCACCCCCCCTCAGGGGACGCTTTCTTT. It yields the protein CSVAHPPSGDAFF.

This chain uses TRBV9 with TRBJ2-7, with D perhaps matching TRBD2 (5 bases). Germline CDR1 SGDLS, CDR2 YYNGEE. V was shortened by 0 bases and J by 5 bases, with 9 bases between the two germline ends. The CDR3 extends over 13 amino acids. For the CDR3, the DNA is TGTGCCAGCAGCGTAGGTGGGAGCGACGAGCAGTACTTC. This translates into CASSVGGSDEQYF.

This clone was counted once. The genes are TRBV5-1 and TRBJ2-1; 12 positions agree with TRBD2. The CDR3 loop spans 16 amino acids. Germline CDR1 reads SGHRS; CDR2 reads YFSETQ. V lost 4 bases, J lost 4 bases, and 6 bases stayed unmatched. In nucleotides, the CDR3 is TGCGCCAGCAGCCCCTCACTAGCGGGAGGTTACAATGAGCAGTTCTTC. The encoded protein is CASSPSLAGGYNEQFF.

This clone has more than one count but fewer than ten. V gene TRBV5-4 combines with J gene TRBJ2-3, with 13 bases lining up with TRBD2. From germline, CDR1 is SGHNT and CDR2 YYREEE (reference sequence). V lost 0 bases to trimming and J lost 6 bases; unmatched junction nucleotides: 1. The CDR3 sequence is 15 residues long. This CDR3 reads CASSLGLAGGDTQYF. CDR3 nucleotide sequence: TGTGCCAGCAGCTTGGGACTAGCGGGGGGCGATACGCAGTATTTT.

For this clone: The sample has other DNA sequences that encode this CDR3 too. The chain uses TRBV7-2 and TRBJ1-1; D call uncertain. The V and J ends lost 3 bases and 1 base respectively, with 6 bases between them. CDR3 size: 13 residues. Germline CDR1 SGHTA, CDR2 FQGNSA. CDR3 region: CASSFSENTEAFF. CDR3 bases: TGTGCCAGCAGCTTTAGCGAGAACACTGAAGCTTTCTTT.

This clone has only a few counts. This chain links TRBV7-9 with TRBJ2-1; TRBD2 is a possible D gene (5 bases). V was pared by 1 base and J by 10 bases, with 17 bases between. The CDR3 runs 15 residues. Per germline, CDR1 SEHNR and CDR2 FQNEAQ (reference sequence). CDR3 coding DNA: TGTGCCAGCAGCTTAGGGTCCGGGGTCCCCGGCGAGCAGTTCTTC. It translates to CASSLGSGVPGEQFF.

This CDR3 reads CASSQRYEQYF. In DNA form, the CDR3 reads TGTGCCAGCAGCCAACGGTACGAGCAGTACTTC. The rearrangement uses TRBV7-2 and TRBJ2-7; D is uncertain. Trimming shortened V by 5 bases and J by 4 bases, and 6 bases separated the two germline ends. The CDR3 consists of 11 residues. Germline CDR1 and CDR2: SGHTA and FQGNSA.

The chain combines TRBV6-6 with TRBJ2-1; 8 bases align to TRBD1. V dropped 2 bases and J dropped 3; count of bases not matched to a gene: 6. Germline V CDR1 and CDR2: MNHNY, SVGAGI (reference sequence). The CDR3 is made up of 16 amino acids. CDR3 region: CASSYRPDRGYNEQFF. In DNA, the CDR3 is TGTGCCAGCAGTTACCGTCCCGACAGGGGCTACAATGAGCAGTTCTTC.

Notes on this clone: One junction end disagrees with the germline gene, perhaps due to a read error. The chain recombines TRBV29-1 with TRBJ1-2, with a weak D call TRBD1 (5 bases). Germline V gene sequence: CDR1 SQVTM, CDR2 ANQGSEA. The CDR3 contains 12 residues. The CDR3 coding sequence is TGCAGCGTTGAAGATCTAGGGGCCGAATTACACTTC. Its translation is CSVEDLGAELHF.

The chain has TRBV4-1 and TRBJ1-2; D is ambiguous. The V and J ends lost 1 base and 0 bases respectively, with 6 bases between them. The CDR3 loop spans 14 amino acids. The germline CDR1 and CDR2 sequences are MGHRA and YSYEKL. The CDR3 reads CASSQAPTNYGYTF. The CDR3 DNA is TGCGCCAGCAGCCAAGCACCTACTAACTATGGCTACACCTTC.

The rearrangement links TRBV4-1 to TRBJ2-1; 10 bases are a match to TRBD1. Germline-derived CDR1 and CDR2 are MGHRA and YSYEKL. CDR3 length equals 14 residues. With V trimmed by 1 base and J by 10 bases, 4 bases remained unmatched. CDR3: CASSQGDRGEEQFF. The CDR3 DNA is TGCGCCAGCAGCCAAGGGGACAGGGGAGAAGAGCAGTTCTTC.

This rearrangement joins TRBV18 to TRBJ1-2; 9 bases are shared with TRBD1. Germline V gene sequence: CDR1 KGHSH, CDR2 LQKENI. With V trimmed by 2 bases and J by 8 bases, 6 bases remained unmatched. CDR3 length equals 14 residues. The chain's CDR3 is CASSPTGGAEGYTF. The CDR3 coding sequence is TGTGCCAGCTCACCAACAGGGGGCGCTGAGGGCTACACCTTC.

This clone was counted a few times. The chain carries TRBV10-1 and TRBJ2-3; 13 bases line up with TRBD2. The CDR3 totals 15 residues. Looked up from germline, CDR1 is WNHNN and CDR2 is SYGVQD (reference sequence). Unmatched junction bases numbered 3, after V lost 5 bases and J lost 4 bases. CDR3 DNA sequence: TGCGCCAGCAGTCATGGACTAGCGGGGGCAGATACGCAGTATTTT. Protein sequence: CASSHGLAGADTQYF.

The J gene is TRBJ1-1, the V gene TRBV2; D not certain. V lost 5 bases and J 3 bases, leaving 10 bases between the germline ends. CDR3 length: 13 residues. CDR1 is SNHLY, CDR2 FYNNEI, per germline. The CDR3, as DNA: TGTGCCAGCAGTCGCTGGGAGGACACTGAAGCTTTCTTT. Translated, it gives CASSRWEDTEAFF. The full variable domain, completed using reference TRBV2 and TRBJ1-1, is EPEVTQTPSHQVTQMGQEVILRCVPISNHLYFYWYRQILGQKVEFLVSFYNNEISEKSEIFDDQFSVERPDGSNFTLKIRSTKLEDSAMYFCASSRWEDTEAFFGQGTRLTVV.